A single sample is the source of the 26 T cell receptor beta chains below, sequenced in a study of radiation and T cells in renal cell carcinoma. Assay used: immunoSEQ multiplex PCR; TCRdb lists only in-frame clones, some missing. This sample has 150,000 or so clones, with roughly 90% found just once. Time point specified: baseline pretreatment blood. Treatment here: 15 Gy SBRT to primary tumor, nephrectomy 4 weeks later. The material was blood, obtained from a patient whose treatment included radiotherapy and nephrectomy. All receptors derive from a woman in her 70s with renal cell carcinoma.

Of note for this clone: At one of its ends the junction is not consistent with the germline gene, which may arise from a read error. The rearrangement joins TRBV20-1 to TRBJ2-1, with a tentative D call TRBD2 (5 bases). This CDR3 contains 10 residues. Germline V gives CDR1 DFQATT, CDR2 SNEGSKA (reference sequence). CDR3 nucleotides: TGCAGTGCTGGGGAGCTACGTGAGCTCTTC. It specifies CSAGELRELF.

In nucleotides, the CDR3 is TGCGCCAGCAGCTTGGCTCTTATCGGGGAGCTGTTTTTT. Protein product: CASSLALIGELFF. The chain recombines TRBV5-1 with TRBJ2-2; D gene uncertain. The CDR3 runs to 13 residues. The V and J ends lost 0 bases and 7 bases respectively, with 7 bases between them. Germline assignment: CDR1 SGHRS and CDR2 YFSETQ.

The V gene is TRBV2, the J gene TRBJ1-4; D perhaps matches TRBD1 (5 bases). Germline values: CDR1 SNHLY, CDR2 FYNNEI. Trimming pared 5 bases from V and 8 bases from J, leaving 21 bases between. CDR3 length: 16 residues. The CDR3 region has the DNA TGTGCCAGCAGTTGGGACCGGAGGGGTTTGGGGGAAAAACTGTTTTTT. This translates into CASSWDRRGLGEKLFF.

The rearrangement joins TRBV28 to TRBJ1-2; D is unresolved. The length of the CDR3 is 15 residues. Germline CDR1 MDHEN, CDR2 SYDVKM. The germline V and J ends were trimmed by 5 bases and 0 bases, with 13 bases remaining between them. The CDR3 spells CASSPSSTANYGYTF. In DNA, the CDR3 is TGTGCCAGCAGTCCATCCTCAACCGCTAACTATGGCTACACCTTC.

There are a few counts of this clone. The genes are TRBV20-1 and TRBJ1-2, with D hard to call. Germline V gives CDR1 DFQATT, CDR2 SNEGSKA (reference sequence). Trimming left V 2 bases short and J 2 bases short, with 3 bases between. The CDR3 runs 11 residues. The CDR3, as DNA: TGCAGTGCTAGAAGGAACTATGGCTACACCTTC. Encoded protein: CSARRNYGYTF.

The chain employs TRBV18 and TRBJ2-7; tentatively, D is TRBD1 (7 bases). This CDR3 has 16 residues. With 3 bases removed from V and 2 bases from J, the gap between germline ends came to 17 bases. Germline lookup yields CDR1 KGHSH and CDR2 LQKENI. CDR3 DNA sequence: TGTGCCAGCTCACCCGCGGGGCAGGGGGACCCCTACGAGCAGTACTTC. Translating gives CASSPAGQGDPYEQYF.

V and J are TRBV6-5 and TRBJ1-1; D unclear. The V and J ends lost 5 bases and 10 bases respectively, with 11 bases between them. Germline V CDR1 and CDR2: MNHEY, SVGAGI. The length of the CDR3 is 11 residues. The CDR3 here is CASSEAGGAFF. The CDR3 DNA reads as TGTGCCAGCAGTGAAGCGGGCGGAGCTTTCTTT.

This clone appeared once. The genes are TRBV4-3 and TRBJ2-7, with D possibly called TRBD1 or TRBD2 (6 bases each). V shed 0 bases and J shed 3 bases, with 15 bases lying between them. The CDR3 runs 16 residues. The germline V gene has CDR1 LGHNA and CDR2 YSLEER. This CDR3 is CASSQDLRGASYEQYF. The CDR3 nucleotides read TGCGCCAGCAGCCAAGATTTGAGGGGGGCGAGCTACGAGCAGTACTTC.

This sequence joins TRBV19 and TRBJ1-6; 10 bases are a match to TRBD1. CDR3 size: 14 residues. Trimming at V came to 10 bases and at J to 7 bases, leaving 7 bases not matched to a gene. Germline V gene data show CDR1 as LNHDA and CDR2 as SQIVND (reference sequence). In nucleotides, the CDR3 is TGTGCCACCGCTACGGACAGGGGGAATTCACCCCTCCACTTT. It yields the protein CATATDRGNSPLHF.

The V and J genes are TRBV6-5 and TRBJ1-2; TRBD1 matches at 12 bases. The CDR3 is 14 amino acids. Per the germline V gene, CDR1 is MNHEY and CDR2 is SVGAGI. J was trimmed by 7 bases and V by 4 bases; bases with no gene match: 4. CDR3 nucleotide sequence: TGTGCCAGCAGTTCGGGACAGGGGGCAGCTGGCTACACCTTC. This sequence encodes CASSSGQGAAGYTF.

The rearrangement uses TRBV2 and TRBJ2-5; 16 bases line up with TRBD2. This CDR3 is built from 17 residues. The V segment lost 6 bases and the J segment 5 bases; nucleotides outside the gene matches: 9. The germline gives CDR1 SNHLY, CDR2 FYNNEI. The chain's CDR3 is CASRSGTSGGARETQYF. CDR3 nucleotide sequence: TGTGCCAGCAGATCCGGGACTAGCGGGGGGGCCCGGGAGACCCAGTACTTC.

Note on this clone: At one of its ends the junction is not consistent with the germline gene, which may arise from a read error. The chain employs TRBV7-7 and TRBJ2-2, with D possibly matching TRBD1 (5 bases). Germline V gene lookup returns CDR1 SSHAT and CDR2 FNYEAQ (reference sequence). The CDR3 contains 14 residues. CDR3 nucleotides: TGTGCTAGCAGCTTCAGCCAGGGAACCGGGGAGCTGTTTTTT. Protein product: CASSFSQGTGELFF.

The V gene is TRBV29-1, the J gene TRBJ2-5, with D possibly being TRBD1 or TRBD2 (5 bases each). There are 13 residues in the CDR3. The V gene lost 3 bases and the J gene lost 5 bases, with 13 bases spanning the gap. The V gene's germline CDR1 is SQVTM and CDR2 ANQGSEA. The CDR3 here is CSVEGPARETQYF. For the CDR3, the DNA is TGCAGCGTTGAGGGACCAGCCCGGGAGACCCAGTACTTC. Filled out from reference TRBV29-1 and TRBJ2-5, the complete variable domain reads SAVISQKPSRDICQRGTSLTIQCQVDSQVTMMFWYRQQPGQSLTLIATANQGSEATYESGFVIDKFPISRPNLTFSTLTVSNMSPEDSSIYLCSVEGPARETQYFGPGTRLLVL.

This clone was detected a few times. J is TRBJ2-7 and V is TRBV28; no clear D gene. The CDR3 is 14 residues long. Per germline, CDR1 MDHEN and CDR2 SYDVKM. V gave up 3 bases and J gave up 2 bases, with 11 bases separating them. The CDR3 protein is CASSFSNTAYEQYF. The CDR3, as DNA: TGTGCCAGCAGTTTCTCCAATACAGCCTACGAGCAGTACTTC.

The rearrangement joins TRBV4-3 to TRBJ2-1, with 9 bases fitting TRBD1. CDR1 is LGHNA and CDR2 is YSLEER in the germline V gene. Trimming at V came to 4 bases and at J to 5 bases, leaving 6 bases not matched to a gene. CDR3 length: 15 amino acids. CDR3 sequence: CASSPGDRDNNEQFF. The CDR3 DNA follows: TGCGCCAGCAGCCCAGGGGACAGGGATAACAATGAGCAGTTCTTC.

The chain recombines TRBV7-2 with TRBJ2-7; D gene ambiguous. The CDR3 consists of 12 residues. With 3 bases removed from V and 5 bases from J, the gap between germline ends came to 8 bases. The germline V gene encodes CDR1 SGHTA and CDR2 FQGNSA. The DNA of the CDR3 is TGTGCCAGCAGCTTTGGAAAAAACGAGCAGTACTTC. Protein product: CASSFGKNEQYF.

This chain uses TRBV1 with TRBJ2-2; TRBD2 is the table's D call and was not checked against the DNA. TRBV1 is a documented pseudogene. The CDR3 is made up of 19 amino acids. CDR3 bases: TGCACCAGCAGCCAAGAAGGTGGTGGTAGCGGGGGGTCCACCGGGGAGCTGTTTTTT. It encodes CTSSQEGGGSGGSTGELFF.

The chain couples TRBV19 to TRBJ2-7; TRBD1 aligns across 7 bases. V lost 7 bases and J lost 0; bases outside the gene matches: 9. Germline V gene data show CDR1 as LNHDA and CDR2 as SQIVND (reference sequence). This CDR3 spans 15 amino acids. The CDR3 coding sequence is TGTGCCAGTATCCCCGACAGGGCGGACTCCTACGAGCAGTACTTC. Translated: CASIPDRADSYEQYF.

The V gene is TRBV7-2, the J gene TRBJ2-1, with D tentatively TRBD1 (6 bases). Germline V gene data show CDR1 as SGHTA and CDR2 as FQGNSA. The CDR3 consists of 14 residues. V lost 1 base and J lost 10, with 14 bases in between. CDR3 residues: CASSLVAGVREQFF. The DNA for the CDR3 is TGTGCCAGCAGCTTAGTAGCAGGGGTCCGGGAGCAGTTCTTC.

The V and J genes are TRBV11-3 and TRBJ2-3; 15 bases are shared with TRBD2. Losses at the gene ends were 0 bases for V and 5 bases for J; bases not matched to a gene: 6. Germline CDR1 SGHNT, CDR2 YENEEA. This CDR3 comprises 18 residues. The DNA of the CDR3 is TGTGCCAGCAGCTTAGATGGACTAGCGGGGGGGCCGGGAGATACGCAGTATTTT. Residues: CASSLDGLAGGPGDTQYF.

Of note for this clone: Additional DNA sequences in this sample encode the identical CDR3. The chain uses TRBV10-3 and TRBJ1-2, with a weak D call TRBD1 (5 bases). From germline, CDR1 is ENHRY and CDR2 SYGVKD. The CDR3 is 14 amino acids. V was shortened by 5 bases and J by 6 bases, with 16 bases between the two germline ends. The CDR3 here is CAISRTSGEDGYTF. In DNA, the CDR3 is TGTGCCATCAGTCGGACATCGGGGGAGGATGGCTACACCTTC.

CDR3 in amino acids: CASRQPGQGGYEQYF. Here the CDR3 DNA reads TGTGCCAGCAGACAACCGGGACAGGGGGGTTACGAGCAGTACTTC. This chain joins TRBV6-5 and TRBJ2-7; 11 nucleotides align to TRBD1. The J segment lost 4 bases and the V segment lost 6 bases, leaving 8 bases of the junction unmatched. The CDR3 is 15 amino acids. Per germline, CDR1 MNHEY and CDR2 SVGAGI.

The J gene is TRBJ2-3, the V gene TRBV6-5, with 9 bases lining up with TRBD2. Germline trimming cut 2 bases from V and 2 bases from J; bases unmatched to any gene: 2. The germline V gene encodes CDR1 MNHEY and CDR2 SVGAGI. CDR3 length: 15 amino acids. This chain's CDR3 is CASSYKRGVTDTQYF. The CDR3 DNA reads as TGTGCCAGCAGTTACAAGCGGGGGGTCACAGATACGCAGTATTTT.

The rearrangement uses TRBV9 and TRBJ2-1, with a possible D match to TRBD1 (7 bases). Germline-derived CDR1 and CDR2 are SGDLS and YYNGEE. The germline V and J ends were trimmed by 4 bases and 4 bases, with 15 bases remaining between them. The CDR3 sequence is 15 residues long. The CDR3, as DNA: TGTGCCAGCAGCACCTCAGGGGGGCGGTACAATGAGCAGTTCTTC. Amino acid sequence: CASSTSGGRYNEQFF. Supplemented by reference TRBV9 and TRBJ2-1, the full variable domain reads DSGVTQTPKHLITATGQRVTLRCSPRSGDLSVYWYQQSLDQGLQFLIQYYNGEERAKGNILERFSAQQFPDLHSELNLSSLELGDSALYFCASSTSGGRYNEQFFGPGTRLTVL.

The chain employs TRBV6-5 and TRBJ2-5; 7 bases match TRBD1. This CDR3 contains 12 residues. From germline, CDR1 is MNHEY and CDR2 SVGAGI. Trimming took 10 bases from V and 5 from J; bases not matched to a gene: 7. The CDR3 DNA is TGTGCCACCCAGGGGGTGGGGGAGACCCAGTACTTC. Translated: CATQGVGETQYF.

This clone turned up a few times. J is TRBJ2-7 and V is TRBV6-6; D may be TRBD1 (6 bases). Per the germline V gene, CDR1 is MNHNY and CDR2 is SVGAGI (reference sequence). V gave up 2 bases and J gave up 10 bases, with 12 bases separating them. CDR3 length equals 12 residues. CDR3 nucleotides: TGTGCCAGCAGTTACGGACAGCTATTACAGTACTTC. Protein: CASSYGQLLQYF.